The 12 T cell receptor beta chains in this list originate from one sample, sequenced in a study of technical replicates of blood from several donors. Clones were read by immunoSEQ multiplex PCR, and TCRdb kept only the in-frame ones, dropping some. The repertoire holds more than 9,500 clones, roughly 95% seen once, with 6.3% in the top ten. The specimen was PBMCs. The receptors shown here come from a human donor in good health.

This clone occurred once. The rearrangement uses TRBV28 and TRBJ2-7; 7 bases line up with TRBD1. CDR1 MDHEN and CDR2 SYDVKM come from the germline V gene. The length of the CDR3 is 14 residues. The V and J ends lost 6 bases and 0 bases, in that order; junction bases with no gene match: 5. The CDR3 here is CASRPGGSSYEQYF. CDR3 coding DNA: TGTGCCAGCAGGCCAGGGGGAAGCTCCTACGAGCAGTACTTC.

This sequence joins TRBV29-1 and TRBJ2-7; 9 bases fit TRBD2. This CDR3 spans 14 amino acids. Germline trimming cut 4 bases from V and 3 bases from J; bases unmatched to any gene: 7. In germline, CDR1 is SQVTM, CDR2 ANQGSEA. The CDR3 DNA is TGCAGCGTTGTCATAGCGGGAGAACTCTACGAGCAGTACTTC. Amino acid sequence: CSVVIAGELYEQYF.

The chain employs TRBV7-3 and TRBJ2-1; 8 bases fit TRBD2. The CDR3 runs 15 residues. J was trimmed by 6 bases and V by 0 bases; bases with no gene match: 4. Germline CDR1 and CDR2: SGHTA and FQGTGA. DNA of the CDR3: TGTGCCAGCAGCTTAACTAGCGGGGTGCTCAATGAGCAGTTCTTC. As protein: CASSLTSGVLNEQFF.

This clone came up once. V is TRBV6-1 and J is TRBJ2-2; D perhaps matches TRBD1 (8 bases). Trimming stripped 3 bases from V and 4 bases from J, with 18 bases between. This CDR3 contains 17 residues. The V gene's germline CDR1 is MNHNS and CDR2 SASEGT. The CDR3 bases are TGTGCCAGCAGTGAGGCCAGGGGGCTAGCGGCCACCGGGGAGCTGTTTTTT. Protein product: CASSEARGLAATGELFF.

This clone has a single count. The chain has TRBV2 and TRBJ2-3; TRBD2 is a possible D gene (6 bases). Between the trimmed V and J ends, which lost 4 bases and 5 bases, there was a span of 10 bases. Germline V gene lookup returns CDR1 SNHLY and CDR2 FYNNEI. The CDR3 runs to 13 residues. The CDR3 DNA reads TGTGCCAGCAGTGGAACTAGCTTAGATACGCAGTATTTT. Protein product: CASSGTSLDTQYF.

The chain is built from TRBV5-1 and TRBJ2-6; possible D gene TRBD1, 7 bases. The V and J ends lost 0 bases and 0 bases respectively, with 10 bases between them. Germline V gene data show CDR1 as SGHRS and CDR2 as YFSETQ. This CDR3 is built from 17 residues. The CDR3 is CASSLGGDSSGANVLTF. CDR3 nucleotide sequence: TGCGCCAGCAGCTTGGGGGGGGACAGCTCTGGGGCCAACGTCCTGACTTTC.

The genes are TRBV27 and TRBJ2-1, with 11 nucleotides matching TRBD2. The V gene end was trimmed by 5 bases and the J gene end by 6 bases; junction bases not matched to a gene: 6. This CDR3 contains 15 residues. Germline V gives CDR1 MNHEY, CDR2 SMNVEV (reference sequence). The CDR3 sequence is CASSNGLAGANEQFF. CDR3 sequence (DNA): TGTGCCAGCAGTAACGGACTAGCGGGCGCCAATGAGCAGTTCTTC.

The rearrangement joins TRBV18 to TRBJ2-5, with TRBD2 as a possible D gene (5 bases). Germline loops: CDR1 KGHSH, CDR2 LQKENI. CDR3 length: 14 amino acids. V lost 2 bases and J 2 bases, leaving 9 bases between the germline ends. The CDR3 nucleotides read TGTGCCAGCTCACCAACGACTACGCAAGAGACCCAGTACTTC. Translating it yields CASSPTTTQETQYF.

The J gene is TRBJ2-1, the V gene TRBV5-1; 15 bases fit TRBD2. The CDR3 runs 15 residues. Germline CDR1 SGHRS, CDR2 YFSETQ. V gave up 4 bases and J gave up 13 bases; unmatched junction bases: 9. The CDR3 protein is CASSTSGTSGGPQFF. For the CDR3, the DNA is TGCGCCAGCAGCACATCCGGGACTAGCGGGGGGCCTCAGTTCTTC. The variable domain in full, completed from reference TRBV5-1 and TRBJ2-1, reads KAGVTQTPRYLIKTRGQQVTLSCSPISGHRSVSWYQQTPGQGLQFLFEYFSETQRNKGNFPGRFSGRQFSNSRSEMNVSTLELGDSALYLCASSTSGTSGGPQFFGPGTRLTVL.

This chain joins TRBV7-2 and TRBJ2-5; D is unclear. Trimming removed 1 base from V and 2 bases from J, with 11 bases in between. This CDR3 has 15 amino acids. Germline CDR1 SGHTA, CDR2 FQGNSA. CDR3 in DNA: TGTGCCAGCAGCTTAGATTCGGCGGTTCAAGAGACCCAGTACTTC. It specifies CASSLDSAVQETQYF.

This chain links TRBV21-1 with TRBJ1-1. TRBV21-1 is a pseudogene. The CDR3 covers 14 residues. CDR3 sequence (DNA): TGTGCCAGCAGCAATACGGGGGTAAGAACTGAAGCTTTCTTT. Translated: CASSNTGVRTEAFF.

This clone was recorded once. The rearrangement joins TRBV27 to TRBJ2-7, with D perhaps TRBD2 (6 bases). Looked up from germline, CDR1 is MNHEY and CDR2 is SMNVEV (reference sequence). V was pared by 0 bases and J by 0 bases, with 9 bases between. The CDR3 totals 15 residues. CDR3 in amino acids: CASSLSGRNSYEQYF. CDR3 bases: TGTGCCAGCAGTTTATCGGGGAGGAACTCCTACGAGCAGTACTTC.